The 23 T cell receptor beta chains below come from one sample, sequenced in a study of blood T cells in healthy people across ages. Primed by a sample-barcoded 5' primer and a J-beta primer mix, a second PCR proceeded for 7 to 11 cycles. TCRdb independently ran MiXCR on the 5' RACE reads; one entry per CDR3 protein. The table records about 800,000 distinct CDR3 sequences, about 46% of them present only once. Material: blood. The receptor set was obtained from a man at least 80 years old in good health.

This clonotype was detected a few times. The chain is built from TRBV21-1 and TRBJ2-5; TRBD2, the D gene given by the table, was not confirmed from the DNA. TRBV21-1 is a pseudogene locus. The CDR3 contains 17 residues. The CDR3 is CASSKLVAARHQETQYF. In DNA form, the CDR3 reads TGTGCCAGCAGCAAACTAGTGGCAGCCCGCCACCAAGAGACCCAGTACTTC.

The J gene is TRBJ1-4, the V gene TRBV4-2; D ambiguous. The CDR3 length is 15 residues. The V and J ends lost 1 base and 5 bases respectively, with 11 bases between them. CDR1 is LGHNA and CDR2 is YNFKEQ in the germline V gene. DNA of the CDR3: TGTGCCAGCAGCCAAGTTGGAGGAAACAATGAAAAACTGTTTTTT. Translating gives CASSQVGGNNEKLFF.

This clonotype was detected a few times. The V and J genes are TRBV20-1 and TRBJ2-6; D call uncertain. CDR3 size: 14 residues. Trimming stripped 1 base from V and 4 bases from J, with 8 bases between. In germline, CDR1 is DFQATT, CDR2 SNEGSKA (reference sequence). CDR3 DNA sequence: TGCAGTGCTAGAGGCGGTTCGGGGGCCAACGTCCTGACTTTC. This encodes CSARGGSGANVLTF.

Remarks on this clonotype: Given a much more abundant clone one base away, this may be a read error. The J gene is TRBJ2-4, the V gene TRBV5-6; perhaps TRBD1 as D (5 bases). CDR3 length equals 13 residues. The V and J ends lost 5 bases and 13 bases respectively, with 19 bases between them. Per the germline V gene, CDR1 is SGHDT and CDR2 is YYEEEE. The CDR3 DNA is TGTGCCAGCAGAGAGACAGACACCTACGGGCAGTACTTC. Translating gives CASRETDTYGQYF.

The chain carries TRBV4-3 and TRBJ2-4; 8 positions agree with TRBD1. The tail of the sequence fits TRBJ2-5 better, so the J call may be wrong. CDR1 is LGHNA and CDR2 is YSLEER in the germline V gene. The CDR3 extends over 14 amino acids. CDR3 sequence: CASSLQGGGETQYF. CDR3 nucleotides: TGCGCCAGCAGCTTACAGGGGGGCGGAGAGACCCAGTACTTC.

The V and J genes are TRBV7-2 and TRBJ2-3; D uncertain. V dropped 1 base and J dropped 1 base, with 9 bases sitting between them. Looked up from germline, CDR1 is SGHTA and CDR2 is FQGNSA. The CDR3 has 15 residues. The CDR3 DNA follows: TGTGCCAGCAGCTTAGAGGTCTCAGGCACAGATACGCAGTATTTT. This encodes CASSLEVSGTDTQYF.

The V gene is TRBV7-6, the J gene TRBJ2-6; D call uncertain. Germline V gives CDR1 SGHVS, CDR2 FNYEAQ. V was shortened by 1 base and J by 2 bases, with 12 bases between the two germline ends. CDR3 size: 17 residues. The CDR3 loop is CASSLEKVGTGANVLTF. The CDR3 bases are TGTGCCAGCAGCTTAGAGAAGGTTGGGACTGGGGCCAACGTCCTGACTTTC.

This rearrangement joins TRBV5-1 to TRBJ2-1, with 10 bases identical to TRBD2. Trimming took 5 bases from V and 9 from J; bases not matched to a gene: 17. The CDR3 is 17 residues long. CDR1 and CDR2 (germline): SGHRS, YFSETQ. As DNA, the CDR3 is TGCGCCAGCAGGACTTCACTAGCGGGAAGATTCGAAGGTGAGCAGTTCTTC. This encodes CASRTSLAGRFEGEQFF.

This clonotype occurred a few times. The chain uses TRBV28 and TRBJ2-1; 7 bases line up with TRBD1. The CDR3 spans 15 residues. V trimming: 3 bases; J trimming: 3 bases; junction bases outside the gene matches: 5. Germline V gene data show CDR1 as MDHEN and CDR2 as SYDVKM. The CDR3 DNA follows: TGTGCCAGCAGTTTCGCACAGGGGAACTACAATGAGCAGTTCTTC. It is translated as CASSFAQGNYNEQFF.

The chain carries TRBV29-1 and TRBJ1-2; 12 bases line up with TRBD1. V trimming: 4 bases; J trimming: 8 bases; junction bases outside the gene matches: 8. Germline V lookup: CDR1 SQVTM, CDR2 ANQGSEA. The CDR3 is made up of 14 amino acids. The CDR3 nucleotides read TGCAGCGTTGGGACCGGGACAGGGGGCTGGGGCTACACCTTC. This translates into CSVGTGTGGWGYTF.

This chain connects TRBV5-1 to TRBJ2-1; 8 bases map to TRBD1. The CDR3 is 15 amino acids. Germline CDR1 reads SGHRS; CDR2 reads YFSETQ. V was pared by 0 bases and J by 7 bases, with 6 bases of the junction left unmatched. DNA of the CDR3: TGCGCCAGCAGCTTGGGGGACAGGTCAGGGAATGAGCAGTTCTTC. This codes for CASSLGDRSGNEQFF.

The rearrangement joins TRBV7-2 to TRBJ2-7; D may be TRBD1 or TRBD2 (6 bases each). This CDR3 comprises 15 residues. Trimming left V 2 bases short and J 3 bases short, with 14 bases between. CDR1 SGHTA and CDR2 FQGNSA come from the germline V gene. The CDR3 here is CASSLRLGGSYEQYF. CDR3 in DNA: TGTGCCAGCAGCTTAAGACTAGGGGGAAGCTACGAGCAGTACTTC. The whole variable domain, remainder taken from reference TRBV7-2 and TRBJ2-7, is GAGVSQSPSNKVTEKGKDVELRCDPISGHTALYWYRQSLGQGLEFLIYFQGNSAPDKSGLPSDRFSAERTGGSVSTLTIQRTQQEDSAVYLCASSLRLGGSYEQYFGPGTRLTVT.

This chain uses TRBV20-1 with TRBJ2-1; 11 bases match TRBD2. The V gene end was trimmed by 6 bases and the J gene end by 6 bases; junction bases not matched to a gene: 7. This CDR3 contains 14 residues. Germline V gene data show CDR1 as DFQATT and CDR2 as SNEGSKA (reference sequence). CDR3 nucleotides: TGCAGTGCCGAACTAGCGGGAGTCTTCAATGAGCAGTTCTTC. It codes for CSAELAGVFNEQFF.

Notes on this clonotype: The CDR3 carries no conserved terminal phenylalanine or tryptophan, so it likely arises from a read error. This rearrangement joins TRBV28 to TRBJ2-6; D is ambiguous. The CDR3 totals 15 residues. Looked up from germline, CDR1 is MDHEN and CDR2 is SYDVKM. Written as DNA, the CDR3 is TGTGCCTGCAGTTTCGTGGGGACTGGGGCCAACGTCCTGACTTCC. The encoded protein is CACSFVGTGANVLTS.

This clonotype was observed at least ten times. CDR3 nucleotide sequence: TGTGCCAGCAGCGTAGTAGCGGGCCTCACAGATACGCAGTATTTT. Translation: CASSVVAGLTDTQYF. The chain couples TRBV9 to TRBJ2-3; 7 positions match TRBD2. V shed 0 bases, J shed 2 bases, and the junction held 3 bases outside the gene matches. This CDR3 contains 15 residues. The germline CDR1 and CDR2 sequences are SGDLS and YYNGEE.

This clonotype has more than one count but fewer than ten. The chain is built from TRBV5-1 and TRBJ2-7; 7 nucleotides line up with TRBD1. This CDR3 has 14 residues. Germline V CDR1 and CDR2: SGHRS, YFSETQ. V was clipped by 4 bases and J by 3 bases; unmatched bases: 7. This CDR3 is CASSLQGVDYEQYF. For the CDR3, the DNA is TGCGCCAGCAGCCTGCAGGGGGTCGACTACGAGCAGTACTTC. The whole variable domain, remainder taken from reference TRBV5-1 and TRBJ2-7, is KAGVTQTPRYLIKTRGQQVTLSCSPISGHRSVSWYQQTPGQGLQFLFEYFSETQRNKGNFPGRFSGRQFSNSRSEMNVSTLELGDSALYLCASSLQGVDYEQYFGPGTRLTVT.

This clonotype was found a few times. The rearrangement links TRBV11-3 to TRBJ1-2; 8 bases are shared with TRBD1. In germline, CDR1 is SGHNT, CDR2 YENEEA. V shed 5 bases and J 6 bases; nucleotides not matched to a gene: 8. The CDR3 has 14 residues. Written as DNA, the CDR3 is TGTGCCAGCAGCCCCGTAAGGACAGGGCATGGCTACACCTTC. Translated: CASSPVRTGHGYTF. Combining the CDR3 with reference TRBV11-3 and TRBJ1-2 gives the whole variable domain EAGVVQSPRYKIIEKKQPVAFWCNPISGHNTLYWYLQNLGQGPELLIRYENEEAVDDSQLPKDRFSAERLKGVDSTLKIQPAELGDSAVYLCASSPVRTGHGYTFGSGTRLTVV.

This clonotype appeared many times. The rearrangement joins TRBV14 to TRBJ2-1; 10 nucleotides agree with TRBD2. Per germline, CDR1 SGHDN and CDR2 FVKESK. The J segment lost 9 bases and the V segment lost 2 bases, leaving 10 bases of the junction unmatched. The CDR3 is made up of 16 amino acids. CDR3: CASSQYHASGRGEQFF. In DNA form, the CDR3 reads TGTGCCAGCAGCCAATATCATGCTAGCGGGAGAGGTGAGCAGTTCTTC.

This clonotype was detected a few times. The chain has TRBV24-1 and TRBJ2-4, with 11 positions matching TRBD2. The V and J ends lost 4 bases and 7 bases, in that order; junction bases with no gene match: 8. The CDR3 runs 16 residues. Germline V CDR1 and CDR2: KGHDR, SFDVKD. The CDR3 protein is CATSEGSGRGKNIQYF. CDR3 bases: TGTGCCACCAGTGAAGGTAGCGGGAGGGGAAAGAACATTCAGTACTTC.

This clonotype was seen a few times. The chain couples TRBV20-1 to TRBJ2-1, with 13 bases fitting TRBD2. This CDR3 has 15 amino acids. The V gene end was trimmed by 4 bases and the J gene end by 7 bases; junction bases not matched to a gene: 7. Germline loops: CDR1 DFQATT, CDR2 SNEGSKA (reference sequence). The CDR3 spells CSATWTSGGFNEQFF. The CDR3, as DNA: TGCAGTGCTACCTGGACTAGCGGGGGCTTTAATGAGCAGTTCTTC.

In this sample, this clonotype turned up many times. This chain connects TRBV29-1 to TRBJ2-7, with D possibly matching TRBD2 (5 bases). Between the trimmed V and J ends, which lost 4 bases and 3 bases, there was a span of 10 bases. The germline V gene encodes CDR1 SQVTM and CDR2 ANQGSEA. The CDR3 is 12 amino acids. Here the CDR3 DNA reads TGCAGCGTTGGACCCGGGGACTACGAGCAGTACTTC. As protein: CSVGPGDYEQYF.

The rearrangement joins TRBV3-1 to TRBJ2-3; tentative D call: TRBD2 (6 bases). Trimming cost V 4 bases and J 0 bases, with 17 bases left between them. In germline, CDR1 is LGHDT, CDR2 YNNKEL (reference sequence). This CDR3 has 17 amino acids. The CDR3 DNA is TGTGCCAGCAGCCCCCCTCGGCCCGGGACTAGCACAGATACGCAGTATTTT. It translates to CASSPPRPGTSTDTQYF.

To note about this clonotype: It may be a read error: a sequence one base away is much more abundant. The rearrangement joins TRBV29-1 to TRBJ2-1, with TRBD1 matching 7 bases. Near its end, the DNA agrees better with TRBJ2-7, so the J call may be wrong. CDR3 length: 13 residues. CDR1 is SQVTM, CDR2 ANQGSEA, per germline. Written as DNA, the CDR3 is TGCAGCGTCGTTACAGGGGTTTACAATGAGCAGTACTTC. It specifies CSVVTGVYNEQYF.